This entry lists 27 T cell receptor beta chains sequenced from one sample in a study of OX40 agonist ivuxolimab in advanced cancers. Library creation used the immunoSEQ multiplex PCR assay. The clones in this table, taken by TCRdb from immuneACCESS, are in-frame only. Not every clone is retained; where verified, under half of the shortfall comes from an unresolved V gene, and the cause of the rest is unknown. The sample data list approximately 64,000 clones, and 80% to 90% of these were observed just once. Approximately 3% of the sample is in the top ten clones. Sequenced here: CD4+ or CD8+ T cells sorted from blood, sampled in a trial of the OX40 agonist ivuxolimab. The receptors come from an adult with an advanced solid tumor such as melanoma, head and neck, liver or kidney cancer.

The chain links TRBV5-1 to TRBJ2-1; D gene ambiguous. This CDR3 has 14 residues. In germline, CDR1 is SGHRS, CDR2 YFSETQ. V was cut by 3 bases and J by 9 bases, with 16 bases left in between. The CDR3, as DNA: TGCGCCAGCAGCTCGGAAGCCGGATTCGGTGAGCAGTTCTTC. Residues: CASSSEAGFGEQFF.

The chain combines TRBV14 with TRBJ2-2; 11 bases are shared with TRBD1. The CDR3 consists of 12 residues. V gave up 5 bases and J gave up 14 bases; unmatched junction bases: 4. Looked up from germline, CDR1 is SGHDN and CDR2 is FVKESK. The CDR3 nucleotides are TGTGCCAGCAGCTGGGACAGGGGGTTACTGTTTTTT. This translates into CASSWDRGLLFF.

The table lists this clone with a count of one. The genes are TRBV7-8 and TRBJ2-7, with D perhaps matching TRBD1 (6 bases). The CDR3 is 14 residues long. Deletions cut 5 bases from V and 5 bases from J, with 16 bases between. CDR1 is SGHVS, CDR2 FQNEAQ, per germline. This CDR3 reads CASSPLTGLDEQYF. In DNA, the CDR3 is TGTGCCAGCAGCCCGCTCACAGGGCTCGACGAGCAGTACTTC.

The V gene is TRBV6-5, the J gene TRBJ2-5, with a weak D call TRBD2 (6 bases). Between the trimmed V and J ends, which lost 8 bases and 7 bases, there was a span of 8 bases. Germline V gives CDR1 MNHEY, CDR2 SVGAGI. CDR3 length: 10 amino acids. CDR3 DNA: TGTGCCAGCTTGGGACTGACCCAGTACTTC. It specifies CASLGLTQYF.

The chain joins TRBV5-5 to TRBJ2-1; D might be TRBD1 (7 bases). Deletions cut 3 bases from V and 3 bases from J, with 13 bases between. The CDR3 totals 15 residues. Per the germline V gene, CDR1 is SGHKS and CDR2 is YYEKEE (reference sequence). Here the CDR3 reads CASSWEDRYYNEQFF. DNA of the CDR3: TGTGCCAGCAGCTGGGAGGACAGGTACTACAATGAGCAGTTCTTC.

The chain carries TRBV2 and TRBJ1-1; the D is unclear. Germline V gives CDR1 SNHLY, CDR2 FYNNEI. The CDR3 runs 14 residues. The V and J ends lost 8 bases and 5 bases respectively, with 18 bases between them. The CDR3 DNA sequence: TGTGCCAGCTCAGGACCGGCCGCGGGGACTGAAGCTTTCTTT. This sequence encodes CASSGPAAGTEAFF.

The rearrangement links TRBV10-1 to TRBJ2-7; D gene ambiguous. With 0 bases removed from V and 3 bases from J, the gap between germline ends came to 6 bases. The CDR3 is 13 residues long. The V gene's germline CDR1 is WNHNN and CDR2 SYGVQD (reference sequence). CDR3 coding DNA: TGCGCCAGCAGTGAGTCGACCTTCTACGAGCAGTACTTC. Its translation: CASSESTFYEQYF.

The chain carries TRBV6-6 and TRBJ2-7, with D possibly being TRBD2 (6 bases). The CDR3 loop spans 15 amino acids. Deletions cut 4 bases from V and 5 bases from J, with 18 bases between. Germline V gives CDR1 MNHNY, CDR2 SVGAGI (reference sequence). The CDR3 sequence: CASSSGTARRDEQYF. The CDR3 DNA reads TGTGCCAGCAGTTCCGGGACTGCCCGGCGGGACGAGCAGTACTTC.

The chain uses TRBV6-6 and TRBJ2-7; D unresolved. The germline CDR1 and CDR2 sequences are MNHNY and SVGAGI (reference sequence). V gave up 6 bases and J gave up 5 bases, with 14 bases separating them. The CDR3 extends over 13 amino acids. CDR3 in DNA: TGTGCCAGCAGATCAACCGGCGGCGACGAGCAGTACTTC. Its protein is CASRSTGGDEQYF.

This clone was detected only once. The chain carries TRBV5-1 and TRBJ1-4; no clear D. Trimming left V 0 bases short and J 8 bases short, with 17 bases between. This CDR3 is 16 amino acids long. The germline CDR1 and CDR2 sequences are SGHRS and YFSETQ. DNA for the CDR3: TGCGCCAGCAGCTTGGTAGGGTTGCCGAATCAGGAAAAACTGTTTTTT. It encodes CASSLVGLPNQEKLFF.

The V and J genes are TRBV5-4 and TRBJ2-3, with D possibly being TRBD2 (5 bases). CDR1 is SGHNT and CDR2 is YYREEE in the germline V gene (reference sequence). Trimming stripped 1 base from V and 0 bases from J, with 15 bases between. The CDR3 is 17 residues long. The CDR3 spells CASSLIAVATSTDTQYF. DNA for the CDR3: TGTGCCAGCAGCTTGATCGCTGTAGCGACTAGCACAGATACGCAGTATTTT.

The chain recombines TRBV27 with TRBJ1-4; D is perhaps TRBD1 (5 bases). The ends were cut back, 8 bases at V and 5 bases at J, with 15 bases in the middle. The length of the CDR3 is 14 residues. Germline CDR1 is MNHEY and CDR2 is SMNVEV (reference sequence). The CDR3 spells CASCRRDGNEKLFF. The DNA for the CDR3 is TGTGCCAGCTGCCGGAGGGACGGCAATGAAAAACTGTTTTTT.

The gene calls are TRBV2 and TRBJ2-7, with D perhaps matching TRBD1 or TRBD2 (5 bases each). Germline values: CDR1 SNHLY, CDR2 FYNNEI. V lost 7 bases to trimming and J lost 4 bases, with 17 bases between them. This CDR3 contains 14 residues. CDR3 nucleotide sequence: TGTGCCAGCATCCCAAGGGGACGGAGGTACGAGCAGTACTTC. Protein sequence: CASIPRGRRYEQYF. Complete variable domain (other parts from reference TRBV2 and TRBJ2-7): EPEVTQTPSHQVTQMGQEVILRCVPISNHLYFYWYRQILGQKVEFLVSFYNNEISEKSEIFDDQFSVERPDGSNFTLKIRSTKLEDSAMYFCASIPRGRRYEQYFGPGTRLTVT.

The CDR3: CASSLFPPGTTFDEQFF. CDR3 coding DNA: TGTGCCAGCAGCTTATTTCCCCCCGGGACTACCTTTGATGAGCAGTTCTTC. The gene calls are TRBV7-2 and TRBJ2-1; 7 bases are shared with TRBD2. This CDR3 comprises 17 residues. Germline lookup yields CDR1 SGHTA and CDR2 FQGNSA. V shed 2 bases and J 8 bases; nucleotides not matched to a gene: 15.

The CDR3: CASSPLDGPINYGYTF. In nucleotides, the CDR3 is TGTGCCAGCTCACCGTTGGACGGACCTATTAACTATGGCTACACCTTC. The V gene is TRBV18, the J gene TRBJ1-2; D is unresolved. The CDR3 covers 16 residues. The ends were cut back, 3 bases at V and 1 base at J, with 15 bases in the middle. Germline V gene sequence: CDR1 KGHSH, CDR2 LQKENI.

The chain has TRBV4-1 and TRBJ2-3; 8 bases map to TRBD2. Germline V gene lookup returns CDR1 MGHRA and CDR2 YSYEKL. This CDR3 has 15 amino acids. Trimming removed 3 bases from V and 2 bases from J; junction bases left unmatched: 4. Here the CDR3 reads CASSQELAATDTQYF. In DNA, the CDR3 is TGCGCCAGCAGCCAGGAACTAGCGGCCACAGATACGCAGTATTTT.

In regard to this clone: A junction end diverges from the germline sequence, so it may reflect a read error. The V call is TRBV7-7, the J call TRBJ1-1, with 7 bases matching TRBD1. The length of the CDR3 is 13 residues. CDR1 is SSHAT and CDR2 is FNYEAQ in the germline V gene (reference sequence). The CDR3: CASSLRQGTEAFF. The DNA for the CDR3 is TGTGCTAGCAGCCTTAGACAGGGCACTGAAGCTTTCTTT.

This chain uses TRBV6-6 with TRBJ2-7, with a tentative D call TRBD1 (5 bases). Germline CDR1 reads MNHNY; CDR2 reads SVGAGI (reference sequence). The CDR3 is made up of 14 amino acids. The V end was cut by 5 bases, the J end by 2 bases, with 13 bases between. Written as DNA, the CDR3 is TGTGCCAGCAGTATGGGGCCGTCTGCCTACGAGCAGTACTTC. Translated, it gives CASSMGPSAYEQYF.

This CDR3 is CASSLAGIMSDTQYF. CDR3 sequence (DNA): TGCGCCAGCAGCTTGGCCGGGATTATGTCAGATACGCAGTATTTT. V usage is TRBV5-1 and J usage is TRBJ2-3, with a possible D match to TRBD2 (5 bases). V lost 0 bases and J lost 4, with 12 bases in between. The CDR3 contains 15 residues. The germline CDR1 and CDR2 sequences are SGHRS and YFSETQ.

The genes are TRBV19 and TRBJ2-7, with 10 bases matching TRBD2. V trimming: 4 bases; J trimming: 2 bases; junction bases outside the gene matches: 5. Germline lookup yields CDR1 LNHDA and CDR2 SQIVND (reference sequence). There are 15 residues in the CDR3. CDR3 coding DNA: TGTGCCAGTAGTACCCGAAGCGGGAGGGCCTACGAGCAGTACTTC. Its protein product is CASSTRSGRAYEQYF.

The chain employs TRBV5-6 and TRBJ2-5; 8 bases are a match to TRBD1. The germline CDR1 and CDR2 sequences are SGHDT and YYEEEE. The CDR3 consists of 14 residues. J gave up 4 bases and V 4 bases, and 6 bases lay outside the gene matches. The CDR3 DNA sequence: TGTGCCAGCAGCACCGGACAGGGTGGAGAGACCCAGTACTTC. It encodes CASSTGQGGETQYF.

This rearrangement joins TRBV19 to TRBJ2-6; 8 positions agree with TRBD2. The CDR3 is 18 residues long. The trim removed 3 bases at V and 0 bases at J, leaving 7 bases unmatched. CDR1 is LNHDA, CDR2 SQIVND, per germline (reference sequence). The CDR3 is CASSIGRGYGSGANVLTF. As DNA, the CDR3 is TGTGCCAGTAGTATCGGGAGGGGTTATGGCTCTGGGGCCAACGTCCTGACTTTC.

The CDR3 nucleotides read TGTGCCAGCAGCTTAGGTCAGGGATTCTACGAGCAGTACTTC. This translates into CASSLGQGFYEQYF. The chain links TRBV11-2 to TRBJ2-7; weak D call: TRBD1 (5 bases). Germline CDR1 is SGHAT and CDR2 is FQNNGV. The ends were cut back, 1 base at V and 3 bases at J, with 10 bases in the middle. The CDR3 has 14 amino acids.

The chain joins TRBV5-1 to TRBJ2-1; 14 bases match TRBD2. Trimming cost V 4 bases and J 5 bases; bases outside gene matches: 2. Looked up from germline, CDR1 is SGHRS and CDR2 is YFSETQ. CDR3 length equals 15 residues. The CDR3 loop reads CASSRLAGGNNEQFF. CDR3 in DNA: TGCGCCAGCAGCCGACTAGCGGGAGGGAACAATGAGCAGTTCTTC.

The chain uses TRBV27 and TRBJ1-2, with D possibly being TRBD1 (5 bases). V was clipped by 5 bases and J by 6 bases, with 19 bases between them. This CDR3 spans 15 amino acids. The V gene's germline CDR1 is MNHEY and CDR2 SMNVEV (reference sequence). This chain's CDR3 is CASSPTYGGENGYTF. In DNA, the CDR3 is TGTGCCAGCAGTCCCACTTACGGGGGGGAAAATGGCTACACCTTC.

About this clone itself: The conserved phenylalanine or tryptophan is not found at the CDR3 terminus, so this likely reflects a read error. Because the CDR3's place on the DNA is in doubt, the DNA is left out and the CDR3 is given as listed by TCRdb. This rearrangement joins TRBV19 to TRBJ2-7; TRBD1 is the table's D call, not checked against the DNA. A total of 10 residues make up the CDR3, ends included. The germline V gene has CDR1 LNHDA and CDR2 SQIVND (reference sequence). The CDR3 spells CATPRRDRAS.

The rearrangement joins TRBV7-3 to TRBJ2-5, with 7 bases aligning to TRBD2. The CDR3 extends over 14 amino acids. After removal of 5 bases from V and 5 bases from J, the junction contained 8 bases not matched to a gene. Germline assignment: CDR1 SGHTA and CDR2 FQGTGA. The CDR3 loop reads CASSPTGLVETQYF. CDR3 nucleotides: TGTGCCAGCAGCCCGACCGGACTAGTCGAGACCCAGTACTTC.